The sequence of this TCR beta chain was determined in a study of blood T cell repertoires in COVID-19. This clone was seen a handful of times. Authors' data handling: Amplifying reference gene primers gave estimates of nucleated cell counts. Measured with immunoSEQ multiplex PCR; TCRdb has only the in-frame clones, and not every one. Clone size and V and J calls were adopted from that table, with D and trimming inferred from the DNA. The sample carries 250,000 to 400,000 clones, approximately 90% recorded once. V was shortened by 2 bases and J by 7 bases, with 9 bases between the two germline ends. CDR3 length equals 12 residues. Germline V CDR1 and CDR2: SGHRS, YFSETQ. Enrollment of patients from Seattle took place during active infection, with longitudinal follow-up.

The genes are TRBV5-1 and TRBJ2-5, with D perhaps matching TRBD2 (6 bases). Sequencing was carried out using peripheral blood. The TCR originated in a woman aged 25 to 39 with COVID-19, enrolled during active disease. The CDR3 loop reads CASSFEEGTQYF. For the CDR3, the DNA is TGCGCCAGCAGCTTTGAGGAGGGGACCCAGTACTTC.